This T cell receptor (beta chain) was identified in a study of neurological immune-mediated disorders. This clonotype was recorded at least ten times. The cDNA was generated through 5'RACE incorporating 10-nucleotide random UMIs. Every sequencing run generated in excess of 160 million TCR-beta sequences. These sequences covered 15-18 subjects. From the 5' RACE reads, TCRdb called clonotypes with MiXCR, one entry per CDR3 protein. The sample contains roughly 100,000 distinct CDR3 sequences, 3.5% of which appear only once. The CDR3 spans 15 residues. The germline gives CDR1 MNHNY, CDR2 SVGAGI (reference sequence). Trimming took off 2 bases at V and 1 base at J, with 11 bases between the two ends.

The sample was PBMCs. The source of this sequence is a woman between 50 and 59 years old with multiple sclerosis. This sequence joins TRBV6-6 and TRBJ1-1, with a weak D call TRBD1 (5 bases). The CDR3 sequence is CASSYQGPWNTEAFF. CDR3 DNA: TGTGCCAGCAGTTACCAGGGCCCATGGAACACTGAAGCTTTCTTT.